What follows is one T cell receptor (beta chain) and its context. Its antigen is unknown. Base qualities are not recorded, but no much larger clone differs from it by a single base. These data belong to a study of cytomegalovirus exposure and HLA in healthy donors (dated by TCRdb to about 2017). For the wider study: An earlier analysis of under 600 of the donors reported more than 250 Gb of sequence data and 100 million to 140 million unique TCR beta sequences from about 200 million T cells. An early release that covered about 640 HLA-typed donors contained approximately 320 gigabases of sequencing data and roughly 84 million unique TCR sequences. The genetic ancestry cluster associated with self-reported Caucasian donors included 65% to 90% of the 350 to 500 genotyped donors. The study aimed to test whether signatures of past pathogen exposure could be identified by cataloging public T cell receptors. The study profiled the T cell repertoires of 550 to 700 subjects by immunosequencing and related them to cytomegalovirus serostatus. Besides the first cohort of 500 to 700 subjects, a separate validation cohort made up of roughly 120 different subjects was used. The study combined high-throughput TCR immunosequencing, statistical association of individual TCRs with disease status, and machine learning to predict cytomegalovirus infection status. In a later analysis, previously published TCR beta repertoires from 550 to 700 donors were re-analyzed and high-resolution HLA genotyping was added so that TCR occurrence patterns could be studied. The later analysis used no new phenotypic data to find candidate immune exposures, relying instead on TCR beta sequences and their occurrence across donors. An earlier analysis of fewer than 700 of the donors applied high-throughput TCR beta sequencing to assess whether each TCR beta V gene segment acted as functional or pseudogenic. Donor age, sex, ethnicity and CMV serostatus were collected together with the repertoire data. In a later genetic analysis, genome-wide SNP genotypes for about 65% of the roughly 670 donors were used, and that subset was treated as a discovery cohort. Every repertoire in the discovery cohort had been generated on one and the same sequencing platform. HLA typing included class I and class II loci at four-digit resolution. Typing coverage differed by locus: A, B, C, DRB1 and DQB1 were typed in about 629-640 donors, DQA1 in about 550, DPA1 in nearly 610, and DPB1 in 400 to 490. About five DR-DQ haplotypes were treated as single units for association and clustering because of strong linkage in the cohort. Among 350 to 400 genotyped donors of the cohort, an average of 235,054 unique TCR beta nucleotide sequences were sequenced per donor, roughly 20% of them non-productive. Overall study results and their limits: Assigning TCR associations to individual alleles was difficult when HLA alleles, especially DR and DQ, strongly co-occurred. A cluster of highly shared sequence variants was judged likely to represent a technical artifact of the sequencing pipeline. The authors suggested that the approach could potentially be extended to other disease states and immunological phenotypes. In this cohort, only TCR beta chains were sequenced, and detectable features were limited by the absence of alpha or paired-chain data. A later analysis found that HLA-associated TCR beta chains were more clonally expanded and had lower generation probabilities than equally common non-associated chains. A few of the identified cytomegalovirus-associated TCR beta chains were confirmed in vitro to be specific for cytomegalovirus antigens. Some IMGT-functional V segments, including TRBV6-2 and TRBV6-3, could not be told apart with the 87-base-pair reads, so those segments were excluded. Because counts were too low, seventeen rarely observed V segments, including chromosome 9 orphons, were left out of the earlier analysis of 587 of the donors. Most TCR sequences were observed very rarely across donors, whereas some public TCRs were present in many individuals. A later analysis associated about 17,000 TCR beta sequences with specific HLA alleles at a false discovery rate of 0.05. The study gave a list of about 150 TCR beta chains associated with cytomegalovirus. In an earlier analysis of under 600 of the donors, most TCR beta V segments were observed in productive rearrangements about 87% or about 30% of the time, broadly matching IMGT annotations. In a later genetic analysis, a missense DCLRE1C variant was associated with V-gene and J-gene trimming of TCR beta chains, and the association was replicated in an independent cohort. Sequencing depth was assumed to be roughly uniform across donors in the presence/absence analyses, though that assumption may not hold. Compared with the roughly 670-donor mean, donors in an Asian-associated ancestry cluster had fewer N-insertions in productive TCRs, according to a later genetic analysis. The classifier was reported to diagnose cytomegalovirus status with high specificity and sensitivity in both the original cohort and the validation cohort. CMV serostatus was the only immune exposure information available for the cohort. According to a later analysis, TCR association rates differed among HLA loci, with DRB1 alleles showing the most associated TCRs and HLA-C alleles showing the fewest. A further reported finding was that TCR beta sequences accurately predicted the HLA-A and HLA-B alleles for most subjects in the first cohort. Several of the top co-occurrence clusters appeared to be linked to parvovirus B19, influenza, CMV and Epstein-Barr virus, according to a later analysis. Because some donors lacked HLA typing at each locus, the association tests relied only on the typed subset. Most CMV-associated TCR beta chains appeared to be HLA-restricted in a later analysis, and the HLA associations seemed to be driven largely by CMV exposure. Correlated functional status among segregating V segments might reflect linkage disequilibrium, but an unknown experimental factor could not be ruled out.

The cohort comprised 550 to 700 healthy bone marrow donors. Cohort members were all nominally healthy when sampled, although unrecorded immune exposures were likely present. The donor tested CMV seronegative and was one of the 352 seronegative cohort members. Every donor gave a peripheral blood sample, and the peripheral blood mononuclear cells from that sample were used for TCR beta sequencing. The Qiagen DNeasy Blood Extraction Kit was used to extract genomic DNA from the blood cell samples. At the junction V is shortened by 6 bases and J by 1 base, with 14 bases in between. The germline V gene (reference sequence) provides CDR1 SGHAT and CDR2 FQDESV. The CDR3 runs 15 amino acids, cysteine and phenylalanine included. Just the 45-base CDR3 DNA is kept, in frame starting at base 1. The method behind the library was the immunoSEQ multiplex PCR assay. For the multiplex PCR, a mixture combining 60 forward primers for TCR Vbeta segments and 13 reverse primers for TCR Jbeta segments was used. Amplification of the CDR3 region of rearranged TCR beta genes was performed with a multiplex PCR assay on genomic DNA. The amplified TCR beta libraries were sequenced on the Illumina HiSeq System as 87-base-pair reads. As for how the authors treated the data: Across the 670 or so repertoires, a later analysis counted 80 million or so unique TCR beta chains, 9 million to 14 million of which were shared by at least two donors. Raw reads were error-corrected and collapsed into unique sequences by a nearest-neighbor algorithm in which closely related sequences were merged to remove PCR and sequencing errors. CDR3 sequences were aligned to IMGT reference sequences to assign V, D and J gene segments. For a sequence to be retained, at least a six-nucleotide match to both a V gene segment and a J gene segment was required. A rearrangement counted as productive if the CDR3 had no stop codons and remained in frame with V and J, and every other rearrangement counted as non-productive. CDR3 was defined according to IMGT convention as the region running from the second conserved V-encoded cysteine to the conserved J-encoded phenylalanine. The earlier analysis of 550 to 650 of the donors excluded any sequence lacking an unambiguous match to a single V gene segment. In an earlier analysis of 450 to 700 of the donors, V segments were called functional above 56.7% productive rearrangements and were called segregating when the between-donor standard deviation exceeded 5%. A statistical classification framework was built for diagnosing cytomegalovirus status from the catalog of TCR beta chain sequences. V and J gene assignment, in a later analysis, came from comparing TCR nucleotide sequences with IMGT/GENE-DB human TR gene sequences. A later analysis assigned CDR3 sequences and most-parsimonious VDJ recombination scenarios with the TCRdist pipeline. A later analysis defined each TCR beta chain by its CDR3 amino acid sequence plus V-gene family, and excluded reads lacking a unique V-gene family. To address suspected cross-contamination and a sequencing artifact, a later analysis removed roughly 580 highly shared, low-generation-probability nucleotide sequences. In a later analysis, a clonal expansion index for each public chain was calculated from normalized within-repertoire ranks of inferred template counts. In a later analysis, generation probabilities were computed using a VDJ recombination model fitted to out-of-frame rearrangements, and the results were checked against IGoR. In a later analysis, TCR-TCR, TCR-HLA and TCR-CMV co-occurrence was scored with hypergeometric tests, and a repertoire-size bias correction was applied to TCR pairs. In a later analysis, false discovery rates were estimated by permuting HLA or CMV assignments 20 times. A later analysis grouped co-occurring TCRs with DBSCAN, adding TCRdist sequence similarity when clustering within HLA-allele-positive subsets. For co-occurrence clustering, repertoires with fewer than 30,000 or more than 120,000 public chains were excluded, along with five repertoires with anomalous nucleotide sharing. TCRdb provides this immuneACCESS table in a form limited to in-frame rearrangements. Some clones are lacking; in checked studies, under half of them reflect an unresolved V gene, and why the rest are absent is not known. That table furnishes V, J and clone size, whereas the DNA furnished D and trimming. For this sample there are over 130,000 clones; roughly three quarters appear just once. The top ten constitute 1.5% to 2% of the sample.

Material for sequencing was PBMCs. This TCR derives from a woman aged 25 to 39 in good health and CMV-seronegative. The chain joins TRBV11-1 to TRBJ2-3; the D gene is possibly TRBD2, with 6 bases matching. The DNA sequence is TGTGCCAGCAGACGGGGAGGTCGGGGCACAGATACGCAGTATTTT. This yields the protein CASRRGGRGTDTQYF.